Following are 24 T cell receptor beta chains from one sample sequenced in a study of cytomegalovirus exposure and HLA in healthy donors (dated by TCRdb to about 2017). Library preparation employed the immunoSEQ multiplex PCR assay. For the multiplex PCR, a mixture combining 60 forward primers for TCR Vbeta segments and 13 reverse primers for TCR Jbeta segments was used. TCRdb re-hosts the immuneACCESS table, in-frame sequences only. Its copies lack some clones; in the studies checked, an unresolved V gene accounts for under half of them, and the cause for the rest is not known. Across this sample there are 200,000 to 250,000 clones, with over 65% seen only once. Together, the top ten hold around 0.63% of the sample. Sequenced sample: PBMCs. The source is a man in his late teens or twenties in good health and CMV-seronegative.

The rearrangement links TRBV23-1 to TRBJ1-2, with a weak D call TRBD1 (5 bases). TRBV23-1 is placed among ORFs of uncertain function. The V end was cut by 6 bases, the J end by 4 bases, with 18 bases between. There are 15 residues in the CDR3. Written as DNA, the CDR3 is TGCGCCAGCAGCCCACAAGGAGGGACTCTCTATGGCTACACCTTC. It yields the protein CASSPQGGTLYGYTF.

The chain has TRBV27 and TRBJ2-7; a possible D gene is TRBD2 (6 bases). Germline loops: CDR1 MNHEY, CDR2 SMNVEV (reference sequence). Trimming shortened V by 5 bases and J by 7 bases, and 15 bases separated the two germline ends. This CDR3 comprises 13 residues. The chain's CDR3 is CASSTRGLGEQYF. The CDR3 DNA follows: TGTGCCAGCAGTACGCGGGGCCTCGGGGAGCAGTACTTC.

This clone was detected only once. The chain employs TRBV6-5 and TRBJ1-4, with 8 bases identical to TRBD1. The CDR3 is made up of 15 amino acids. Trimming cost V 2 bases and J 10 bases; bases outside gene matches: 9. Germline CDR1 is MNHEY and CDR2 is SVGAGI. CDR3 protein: CASSYTPGTGGKLFF. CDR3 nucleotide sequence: TGTGCCAGCAGTTACACCCCAGGGACAGGAGGAAAACTGTTTTTT.

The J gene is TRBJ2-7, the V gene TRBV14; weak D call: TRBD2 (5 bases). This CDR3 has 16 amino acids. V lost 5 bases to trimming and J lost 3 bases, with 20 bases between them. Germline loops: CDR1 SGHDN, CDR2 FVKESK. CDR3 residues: CASSGRTGLAIYEQYF. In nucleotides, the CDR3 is TGTGCCAGCAGCGGAAGGACTGGCTTAGCTATCTACGAGCAGTACTTC.

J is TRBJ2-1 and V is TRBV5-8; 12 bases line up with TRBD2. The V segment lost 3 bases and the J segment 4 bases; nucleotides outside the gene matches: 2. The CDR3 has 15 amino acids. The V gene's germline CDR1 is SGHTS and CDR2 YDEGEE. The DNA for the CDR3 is TGTGCCAGCAGCTCGGGACTAGCGGGTTACAATGAGCAGTTCTTC. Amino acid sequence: CASSSGLAGYNEQFF. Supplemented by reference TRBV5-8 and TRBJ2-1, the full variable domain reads EAGVTQSPTHLIKTRGQQATLRCSPISGHTSVYWYQQALGLGLQFLLWYDEGEERNRGNFPPRFSGRQFPNYSSELNVNALELEDSALYLCASSSGLAGYNEQFFGPGTRLTVL.

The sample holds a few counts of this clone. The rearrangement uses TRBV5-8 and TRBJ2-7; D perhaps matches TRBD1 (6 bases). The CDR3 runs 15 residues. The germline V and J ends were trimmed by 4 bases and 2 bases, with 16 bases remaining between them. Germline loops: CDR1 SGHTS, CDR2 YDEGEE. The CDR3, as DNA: TGTGCCAGCAGCCTCGGCTACAGGGTACCCTACGAGCAGTACTTC. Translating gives CASSLGYRVPYEQYF.

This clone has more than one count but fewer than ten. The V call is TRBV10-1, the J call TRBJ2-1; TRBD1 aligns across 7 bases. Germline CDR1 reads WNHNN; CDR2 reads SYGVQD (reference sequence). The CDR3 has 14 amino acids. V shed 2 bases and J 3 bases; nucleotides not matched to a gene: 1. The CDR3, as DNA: TGCGCCAGCAGTGAGGACAGGGTCTACAATGAGCAGTTCTTC. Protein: CASSEDRVYNEQFF.

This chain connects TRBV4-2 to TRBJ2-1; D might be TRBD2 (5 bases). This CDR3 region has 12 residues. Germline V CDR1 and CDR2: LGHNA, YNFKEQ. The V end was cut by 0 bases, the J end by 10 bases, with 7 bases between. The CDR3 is CASSQDSGEQFF. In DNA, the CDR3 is TGTGCCAGCAGCCAAGATTCGGGGGAGCAGTTCTTC.

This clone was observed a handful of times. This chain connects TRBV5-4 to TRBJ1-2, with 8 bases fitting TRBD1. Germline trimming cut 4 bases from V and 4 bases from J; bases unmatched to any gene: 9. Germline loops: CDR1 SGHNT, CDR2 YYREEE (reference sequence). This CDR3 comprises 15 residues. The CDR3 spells CASSPDRGSFYGYTF. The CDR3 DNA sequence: TGTGCCAGCAGCCCTGACAGGGGCTCTTTCTATGGCTACACCTTC.

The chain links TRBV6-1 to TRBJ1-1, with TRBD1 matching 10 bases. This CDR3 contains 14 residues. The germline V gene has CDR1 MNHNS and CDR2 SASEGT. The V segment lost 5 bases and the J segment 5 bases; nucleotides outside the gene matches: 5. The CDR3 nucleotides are TGTGCCAGCAGTTGGGACAGGGGCACGACTGAAGCTTTCTTT. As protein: CASSWDRGTTEAFF.

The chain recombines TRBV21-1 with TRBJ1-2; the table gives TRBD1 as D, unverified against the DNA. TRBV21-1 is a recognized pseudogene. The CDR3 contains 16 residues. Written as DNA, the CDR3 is TGTGCCAGCAGCACTCTCTACAGGGGAACCCGGAGGGGCTACACCTTC. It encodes CASSTLYRGTRRGYTF.

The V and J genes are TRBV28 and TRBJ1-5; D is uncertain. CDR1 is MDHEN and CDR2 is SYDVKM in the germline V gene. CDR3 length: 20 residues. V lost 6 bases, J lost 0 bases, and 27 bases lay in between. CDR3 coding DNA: TGTGCCAGCAGCACCCCCACCACCCGGGGTGGGCTTTATAGCAATCAGCCCCAGCATTTT. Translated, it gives CASSTPTTRGGLYSNQPQHF.

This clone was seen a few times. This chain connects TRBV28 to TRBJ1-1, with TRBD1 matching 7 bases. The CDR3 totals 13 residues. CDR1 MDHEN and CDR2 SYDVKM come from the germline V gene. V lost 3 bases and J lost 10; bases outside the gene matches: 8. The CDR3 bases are TGTGCCAGCAGTTTCGGAGGGGGCGCCGGAGCTTTCTTT. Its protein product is CASSFGGGAGAFF.

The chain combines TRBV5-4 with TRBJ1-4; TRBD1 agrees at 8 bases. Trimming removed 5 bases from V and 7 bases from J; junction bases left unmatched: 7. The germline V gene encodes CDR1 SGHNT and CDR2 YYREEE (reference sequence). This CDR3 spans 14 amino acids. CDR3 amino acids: CASSSDRDVEKLFF. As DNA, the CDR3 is TGTGCCAGCAGTTCGGACAGGGACGTTGAAAAACTGTTTTTT.

CDR3 coding DNA: TGCGCCAGCAGCCTCTCTAGCGGGAATGATGAGCAGTTCTTC. This encodes CASSLSSGNDEQFF. The V gene is TRBV10-1, the J gene TRBJ2-1; 9 bases line up with TRBD2. Germline values: CDR1 WNHNN, CDR2 SYGVQD (reference sequence). This CDR3 is built from 14 residues. V gave up 6 bases and J gave up 8 bases; unmatched junction bases: 8.

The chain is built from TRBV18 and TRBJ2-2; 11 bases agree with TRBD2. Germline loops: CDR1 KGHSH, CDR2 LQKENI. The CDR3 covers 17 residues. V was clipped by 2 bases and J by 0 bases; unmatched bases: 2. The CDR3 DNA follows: TGTGCCAGCTCACCAAGACTAGCGGGGCCGAACACCGGGGAGCTGTTTTTT. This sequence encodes CASSPRLAGPNTGELFF.

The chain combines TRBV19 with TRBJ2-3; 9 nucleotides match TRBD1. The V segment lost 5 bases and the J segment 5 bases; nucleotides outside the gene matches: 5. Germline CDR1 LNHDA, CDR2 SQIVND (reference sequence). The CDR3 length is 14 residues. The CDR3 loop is CASSLGQGLDTQYF. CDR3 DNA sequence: TGTGCCAGTAGTTTGGGACAGGGTCTAGATACGCAGTATTTT.

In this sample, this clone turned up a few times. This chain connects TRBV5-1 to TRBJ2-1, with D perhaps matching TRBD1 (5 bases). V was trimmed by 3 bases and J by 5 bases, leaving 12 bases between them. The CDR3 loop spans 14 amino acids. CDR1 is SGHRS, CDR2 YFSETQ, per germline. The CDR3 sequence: CASSSRQTHNEQFF. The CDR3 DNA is TGCGCCAGCAGCTCCCGACAGACTCACAATGAGCAGTTCTTC.

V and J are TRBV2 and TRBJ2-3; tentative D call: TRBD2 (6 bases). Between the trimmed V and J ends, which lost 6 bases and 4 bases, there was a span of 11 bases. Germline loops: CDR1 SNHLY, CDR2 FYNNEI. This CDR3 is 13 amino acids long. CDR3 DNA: TGTGCCAGCAGCCTGGGACTTCCAGATACGCAGTATTTT. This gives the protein CASSLGLPDTQYF.

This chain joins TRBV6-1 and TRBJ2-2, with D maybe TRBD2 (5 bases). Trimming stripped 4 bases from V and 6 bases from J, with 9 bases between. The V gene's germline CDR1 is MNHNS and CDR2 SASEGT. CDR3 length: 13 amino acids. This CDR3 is CASSASGAGELFF. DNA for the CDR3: TGTGCCAGCAGTGCAAGCGGCGCCGGGGAGCTGTTTTTT.

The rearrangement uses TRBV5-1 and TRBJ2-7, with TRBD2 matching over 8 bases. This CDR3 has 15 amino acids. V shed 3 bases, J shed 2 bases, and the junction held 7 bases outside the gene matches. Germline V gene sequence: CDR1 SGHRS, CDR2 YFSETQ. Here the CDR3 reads CASSSLAGTTYEQYF. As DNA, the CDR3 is TGCGCCAGCAGCTCCTTAGCGGGAACCACCTACGAGCAGTACTTC.

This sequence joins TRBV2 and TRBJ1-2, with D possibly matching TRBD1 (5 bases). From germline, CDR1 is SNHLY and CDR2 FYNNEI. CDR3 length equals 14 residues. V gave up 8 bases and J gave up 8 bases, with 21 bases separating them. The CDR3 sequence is CASHIEARVHGYTF. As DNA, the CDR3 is TGTGCCAGCCACATAGAAGCCAGGGTGCACGGCTACACCTTC.

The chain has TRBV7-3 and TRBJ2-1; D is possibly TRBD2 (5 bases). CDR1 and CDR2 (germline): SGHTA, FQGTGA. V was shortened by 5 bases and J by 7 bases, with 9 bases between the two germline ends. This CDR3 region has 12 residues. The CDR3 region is CASSPTGNEQFF. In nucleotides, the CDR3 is TGTGCCAGCAGCCCCACGGGGAATGAGCAGTTCTTC.

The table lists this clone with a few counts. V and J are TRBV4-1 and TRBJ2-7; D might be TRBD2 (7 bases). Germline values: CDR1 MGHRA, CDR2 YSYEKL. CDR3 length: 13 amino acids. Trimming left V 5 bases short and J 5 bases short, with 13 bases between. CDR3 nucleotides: TGCGCCAGCAGCTGGGGGGGGCGTGACGAGCAGTACTTC. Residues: CASSWGGRDEQYF.